These 20 T cell receptor beta chains were sequenced from one sample in a study of blood T cell repertoires in COVID-19. Some clones are missing from TCRdb's copy, which holds only in-frame ones; the method was immunoSEQ multiplex PCR. The table has 230,000 or so clones, about 90% seen once; the top ten hold 1.5% to 2%. Material: peripheral blood. Receptors were obtained from a man between 35 and 55 years old with active or convalescent COVID-19.

The V gene is TRBV11-2, the J gene TRBJ2-7; no clear D. CDR1 and CDR2 (germline): SGHAT, FQNNGV. The CDR3 loop spans 11 amino acids. With 2 bases removed from V and 6 bases from J, the gap between germline ends came to 5 bases. CDR3 in amino acids: CASSLQIEQYF. CDR3 DNA sequence: TGTGCCAGCAGCTTACAAATCGAGCAGTACTTC.

The gene calls are TRBV5-8 and TRBJ1-4; D might be TRBD1 (5 bases). In germline, CDR1 is SGHTS, CDR2 YDEGEE. Trimming left V 3 bases short and J 0 bases short, with 15 bases between. The CDR3 extends over 17 amino acids. The CDR3 coding sequence is TGTGCCAGCAGCTCCGGGACTGGGATTGCAACTAATGAAAAACTGTTTTTT. Amino acid sequence: CASSSGTGIATNEKLFF.

The genes are TRBV2 and TRBJ2-1; 9 positions agree with TRBD2. J gave up 0 bases and V 6 bases, and 3 bases lay outside the gene matches. The germline V gene encodes CDR1 SNHLY and CDR2 FYNNEI. The CDR3 sequence is 15 residues long. CDR3 DNA: TGTGCCAGCAGGCGCGGGGGGGACTCCTACAATGAGCAGTTCTTC. It codes for CASRRGGDSYNEQFF.

The chain combines TRBV6-1 with TRBJ2-7; D might be TRBD2 (6 bases). V was shortened by 0 bases and J by 3 bases, with 18 bases between the two germline ends. CDR3 length: 17 residues. Germline V gene lookup returns CDR1 MNHNS and CDR2 SASEGT. For the CDR3, the DNA is TGTGCCAGCAGTGAAGCCATGGGCGGAGGGAATAACTACGAGCAGTACTTC. This gives the protein CASSEAMGGGNNYEQYF.

J is TRBJ2-3 and V is TRBV5-1; TRBD1 aligns across 9 bases. Per the germline V gene, CDR1 is SGHRS and CDR2 is YFSETQ. The ends lost 4 bases at V and 2 bases at J; junction bases unmatched: 2. This CDR3 region has 14 residues. Here the CDR3 DNA reads TGCGCCAGCAGCCGGACAGGGGACACAGATACGCAGTATTTT. Protein: CASSRTGDTDTQYF.

The chain links TRBV5-6 to TRBJ1-2; 8 bases line up with TRBD1. Per germline, CDR1 SGHDT and CDR2 YYEEEE. J gave up 8 bases and V 4 bases, and 4 bases lay outside the gene matches. This CDR3 has 12 amino acids. The CDR3 nucleotides are TGTGCCAGCAGCGGACAGGGCCGGGGCTACACCTTC. Protein sequence: CASSGQGRGYTF.

The gene calls are TRBV27 and TRBJ1-2; 9 nucleotides agree with TRBD1. The CDR3 length is 18 residues. V lost 0 bases, J lost 4 bases, and 12 bases stayed unmatched. The germline V gene has CDR1 MNHEY and CDR2 SMNVEV (reference sequence). CDR3 in amino acids: CASSLSRTGGWSGYGYTF. CDR3 nucleotide sequence: TGTGCCAGCAGTTTATCGAGAACAGGGGGCTGGTCCGGCTATGGCTACACCTTC.

The gene calls are TRBV6-5 and TRBJ1-4; D might be TRBD1 (5 bases). Germline CDR1 and CDR2: MNHEY and SVGAGI. The ends were cut back, 0 bases at V and 7 bases at J, with 12 bases in the middle. CDR3 length: 15 amino acids. The CDR3 protein is CASSYSGGEAEKLFF. The CDR3, as DNA: TGTGCCAGCAGTTACTCGGGGGGTGAAGCTGAAAAACTGTTTTTT.

J is TRBJ2-1 and V is TRBV5-1; the match to TRBD2 covers 8 bases. The germline V gene has CDR1 SGHRS and CDR2 YFSETQ. J was trimmed by 8 bases and V by 2 bases; bases with no gene match: 6. The CDR3 loop spans 14 amino acids. The CDR3 DNA follows: TGCGCCAGCAGCTTAAGGACTAGCTTTTATGAGCAGTTCTTC. Encoded protein: CASSLRTSFYEQFF.

This chain links TRBV27 with TRBJ1-1; D gene ambiguous. Trimming pared 0 bases from V and 3 bases from J, leaving 5 bases between. This CDR3 spans 13 amino acids. CDR1 is MNHEY, CDR2 SMNVEV, per germline (reference sequence). The CDR3 DNA is TGTGCCAGCAGTTTATCGGGAGACACTGAAGCTTTCTTT. Residues: CASSLSGDTEAFF.

V is TRBV2 and J is TRBJ2-7; D not certain. The CDR3 is 13 amino acids. CDR1 is SNHLY, CDR2 FYNNEI, per germline. Trimming shortened V by 8 bases and J by 3 bases, and 14 bases separated the two germline ends. The CDR3, as DNA: TGTGCCAGCGGTAGTAGCCGCAACTACGAGCAGTACTTC. Residues: CASGSSRNYEQYF.

The J gene is TRBJ2-3, the V gene TRBV11-2, with 8 bases fitting TRBD2. CDR1 is SGHAT, CDR2 FQNNGV, per germline. The CDR3 spans 16 residues. With V trimmed by 5 bases and J by 7 bases, 14 bases remained unmatched. For the CDR3, the DNA is TGTGCCAGCAGCGACGAGGGACTAGATTTGGTATATACGCAGTATTTT. Protein: CASSDEGLDLVYTQYF.

The rearrangement links TRBV2 to TRBJ1-5; 8 nucleotides align to TRBD1. V shed 8 bases and J 3 bases; nucleotides not matched to a gene: 9. CDR1 is SNHLY, CDR2 FYNNEI, per germline. CDR3 length: 15 amino acids. The CDR3 bases are TGTGCCAGCTTTAACGGACAGGGTCACAATCAGCCCCAGCATTTT. It specifies CASFNGQGHNQPQHF. Based on the CDR3 plus reference TRBV2 and TRBJ1-5, the full variable domain is EPEVTQTPSHQVTQMGQEVILRCVPISNHLYFYWYRQILGQKVEFLVSFYNNEISEKSEIFDDQFSVERPDGSNFTLKIRSTKLEDSAMYFCASFNGQGHNQPQHFGDGTRLSIL.

V and J are TRBV5-1 and TRBJ1-2, with TRBD1 matching 7 bases. The CDR3 runs to 13 residues. Germline CDR1 and CDR2: SGHRS and YFSETQ. J gave up 2 bases and V 4 bases, and 2 bases lay outside the gene matches. CDR3 sequence: CASSPTGNYGYTF. The CDR3 DNA reads as TGCGCCAGCAGCCCGACAGGGAACTATGGCTACACCTTC. The complete variable domain, with remaining parts taken from reference TRBV5-1 and TRBJ1-2, reads KAGVTQTPRYLIKTRGQQVTLSCSPISGHRSVSWYQQTPGQGLQFLFEYFSETQRNKGNFPGRFSGRQFSNSRSEMNVSTLELGDSALYLCASSPTGNYGYTFGSGTRLTVV.

The chain uses TRBV30 and TRBJ2-1; weak D call: TRBD2 (6 bases). The V end lost 3 bases, the J end lost 7 bases, and 19 bases lay between the germline ends. This CDR3 has 15 residues. The V gene's germline CDR1 is GTSNPN and CDR2 SVGIG (reference sequence). CDR3 nucleotide sequence: TGTGCCTGGAGCGCCCCCGGGACTCCAAGGAATGAGCAGTTCTTC. It codes for CAWSAPGTPRNEQFF.

The chain uses TRBV5-1 and TRBJ2-5, with 13 bases fitting TRBD2. This CDR3 is 17 amino acids long. With V trimmed by 2 bases and J by 5 bases, 9 bases remained unmatched. Per the germline V gene, CDR1 is SGHRS and CDR2 is YFSETQ. The CDR3 sequence: CASSLTGLAGVGETQYF. The CDR3 nucleotides are TGCGCCAGCAGCTTAACCGGACTAGCGGGAGTAGGGGAGACCCAGTACTTC.

The rearrangement uses TRBV5-4 and TRBJ1-4; D unresolved. V was pared by 6 bases and J by 3 bases, with 15 bases between. The CDR3 loop spans 15 amino acids. Germline V gene lookup returns CDR1 SGHNT and CDR2 YYREEE (reference sequence). DNA of the CDR3: TGTGCCAGCACCGTCGGGAGAGGGCCTAATGAAAAACTGTTTTTT. Protein product: CASTVGRGPNEKLFF.

The chain has TRBV30 and TRBJ1-2, with TRBD1 matching over 7 bases. CDR3 size: 14 residues. The junction had 9 bases not matched to a gene; V was cut back by 4 bases and J by 4 bases. Germline lookup yields CDR1 GTSNPN and CDR2 SVGIG (reference sequence). CDR3 loop: CAWTTPGTAYGYTF. For the CDR3, the DNA is TGTGCCTGGACCACACCCGGGACAGCCTATGGCTACACCTTC.

The CDR3 region is CASSLTGTPSSYEQYF. In DNA, the CDR3 is TGTGCCAGCAGCTTAACCGGGACACCGAGCTCCTACGAGCAGTACTTC. The chain couples TRBV21-1 to TRBJ2-7; TRBD1, the table's D call, lacks a check against the DNA. TRBV21-1 is an annotated pseudogene. CDR3 length: 16 amino acids.

The rearrangement links TRBV6-5 to TRBJ1-2; possibly TRBD1 for D (5 bases). The CDR3 is made up of 13 amino acids. Germline V CDR1 and CDR2: MNHEY, SVGAGI. V lost 8 bases and J lost 4, with 14 bases in between. CDR3 sequence reads: CASETVTIYGYTF. CDR3 coding DNA: TGTGCCAGCGAGACAGTTACTATCTATGGCTACACCTTC.